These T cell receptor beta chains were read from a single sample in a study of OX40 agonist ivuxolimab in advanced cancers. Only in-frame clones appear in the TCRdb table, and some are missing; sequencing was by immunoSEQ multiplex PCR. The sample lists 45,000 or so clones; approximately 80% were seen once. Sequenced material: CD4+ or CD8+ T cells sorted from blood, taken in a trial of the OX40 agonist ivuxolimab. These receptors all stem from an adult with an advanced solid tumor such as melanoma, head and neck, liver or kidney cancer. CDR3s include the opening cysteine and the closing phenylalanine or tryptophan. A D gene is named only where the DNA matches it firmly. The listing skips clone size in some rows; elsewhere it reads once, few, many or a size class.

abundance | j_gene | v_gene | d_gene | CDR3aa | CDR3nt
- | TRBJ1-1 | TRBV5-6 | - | CASSLAGVAEAFF | TGTGCCAGCAGCTTGGCAGGGGTCGCTGAAGCTTTCTTT
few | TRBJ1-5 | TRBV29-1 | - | CSVVLGAGDRNQPQHF | TGCAGCGTTGTCCTCGGGGCGGGGGACCGCAATCAGCCCCAGCATTTT
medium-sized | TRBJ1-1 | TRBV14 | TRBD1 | CASSQRTGTGGTEAFF | TGTGCCAGCAGTCAGAGGACGGGGACAGGGGGCACTGAAGCTTTCTTT
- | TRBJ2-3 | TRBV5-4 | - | CASSWFTGGGGTDTQYF | TGTGCCAGCAGCTGGTTTACAGGGGGAGGGGGCACAGATACGCAGTATTTT
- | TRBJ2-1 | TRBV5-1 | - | CASSLSFGNEQFF | TGCGCCAGCAGCTTGAGTTTTGGCAATGAGCAGTTCTTC
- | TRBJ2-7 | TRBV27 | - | CASSYQQGGNYEQYF | TGTGCCAGCAGTTACCAACAGGGTGGTAACTACGAGCAGTACTTC
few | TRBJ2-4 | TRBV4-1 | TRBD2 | CASSSYGGVGTRAKNIQYF | TGCGCCAGCAGCTCCTACGGGGGGGTCGGCACTAGAGCCAAAAACATTCAGTACTTC
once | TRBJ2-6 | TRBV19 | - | CASSISGANVLTF | TGTGCCAGTAGTATCTCTGGGGCCAACGTCCTGACTTTC
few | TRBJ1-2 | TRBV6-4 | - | CASSDSSGLGGYTF | TGTGCCAGCAGTGACTCGAGTGGCCTCGGCGGCTACACCTTC
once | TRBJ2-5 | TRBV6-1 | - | CASSELTDLRKQYF | TGTGCCAGCAGTGAACTGACAGATCTACGAAAGCAGTACTTC
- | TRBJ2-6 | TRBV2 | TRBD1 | CASSTGAGANVLTF | TGTGCCAGCAGTACAGGGGCTGGGGCCAACGTCCTGACTTTC
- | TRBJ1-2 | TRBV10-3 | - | CAIGGMYGYTF | TGTGCCATCGGGGGGATGTATGGCTACACCTTC
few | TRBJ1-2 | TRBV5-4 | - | CASSLEAPVDYTF | TGTGCCAGCAGCTTGGAGGCACCTGTGGACTACACCTTC
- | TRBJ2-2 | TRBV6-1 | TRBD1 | CASIMDRVITGELFF | TGTGCCAGCATAATGGACAGGGTCATCACCGGGGAGCTGTTTTTT
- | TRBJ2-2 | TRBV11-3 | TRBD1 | CASSPGTGDRELFF | TGTGCCAGCAGCCCCGGGACAGGGGACCGGGAGCTGTTTTTT
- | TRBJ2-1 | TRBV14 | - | CASSSSWEQFF | TGTGCCAGCAGCTCTAGTTGGGAGCAGTTCTTC
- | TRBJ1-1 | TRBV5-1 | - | CASRHTGNTEAFF | TGCGCCAGCAGACATACAGGGAACACTGAAGCTTTCTTT
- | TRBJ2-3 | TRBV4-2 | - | CATSAEGRDTQYF | TGTGCCACCTCAGCGGAGGGAAGAGATACGCAGTATTTT
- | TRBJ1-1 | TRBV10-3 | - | CAISESGGPNEAFF | TGTGCCATCAGTGAGTCGGGAGGGCCGAATGAAGCTTTCTTT
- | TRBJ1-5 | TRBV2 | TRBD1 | CASSDRGTGAHKPQHF | TGTGCCAGCAGTGACAGGGGCACAGGGGCGCATAAGCCCCAGCATTTT
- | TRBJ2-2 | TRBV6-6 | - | CASSSLPGRMGGELFF | TGTGCCAGCAGTTCCCTGCCGGGTAGGATGGGCGGGGAGCTGTTTTTT
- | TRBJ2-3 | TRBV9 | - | CASSVGGPRGRDTQYF | TGTGCCAGCAGCGTAGGAGGTCCCAGGGGCCGAGATACGCAGTATTTT
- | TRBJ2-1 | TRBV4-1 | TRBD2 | CASSQEFTSGGGSYNEQFF | TGCGCCAGCAGCCAAGAATTTACTAGCGGGGGGGGGTCCTACAATGAGCAGTTCTTC
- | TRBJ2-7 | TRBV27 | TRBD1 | CASSRAGGWYEQYF | TGTGCCAGCAGTCGGGCAGGGGGCTGGTACGAGCAGTACTTC
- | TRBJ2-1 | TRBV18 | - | CASSPGITGYNEQFF | TGTGCCAGCTCACCAGGTATTACGGGGTACAATGAGCAGTTCTTC
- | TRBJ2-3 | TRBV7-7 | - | CASSSQGRSTDTQYF | TGTGCTAGCAGCTCTCAGGGGAGGTCCACAGATACGCAGTATTTT
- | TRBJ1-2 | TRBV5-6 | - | CASSLFDRHNYGYTF | TGTGCCAGCAGCTTATTCGACAGGCATAACTATGGCTACACCTTC
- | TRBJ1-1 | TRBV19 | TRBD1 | CASSDRGLRAFF | TGTGCCAGTTCCGACAGGGGGTTACGAGCTTTCTTT
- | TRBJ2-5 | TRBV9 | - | CASSGTRGETQYF | TGTGCCAGCAGCGGAACTAGAGGAGAGACCCAGTACTTC
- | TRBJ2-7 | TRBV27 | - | CASSLTPRPPGGQYF | TGTGCCAGCAGTCTAACCCCCCGGCCCCCCGGGGGGCAGTACTTC
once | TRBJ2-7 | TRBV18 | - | CASSPLQGGDEQYF | TGTGCCAGCTCACCTCTCCAGGGCGGGGACGAGCAGTACTTC
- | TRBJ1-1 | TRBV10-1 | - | CASSEGPGQRAFF | TGCGCCAGCAGTGAAGGGCCTGGGCAAAGAGCTTTCTTT
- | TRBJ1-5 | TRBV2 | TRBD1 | CASNIQGAAQPQHF | TGTGCCAGCAATATACAGGGGGCAGCCCAGCCCCAGCATTTT
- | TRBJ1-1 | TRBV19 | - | CASSRFQNTEAFF | TGTGCCAGTAGTAGGTTCCAGAACACTGAAGCTTTCTTT
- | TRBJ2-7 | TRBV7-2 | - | CASSLVLGAAEQYF | TGTGCCAGCAGCTTAGTTCTTGGGGCAGCCGAGCAGTACTTC
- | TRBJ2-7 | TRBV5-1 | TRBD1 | CASRIYGQVIYEQYF | TGCGCCAGCAGGATTTATGGACAGGTGATATACGAGCAGTACTTC
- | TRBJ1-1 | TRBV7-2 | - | CASSLGVFSGAFF | TGTGCCAGCAGCCTCGGGGTTTTTAGCGGAGCTTTCTTT
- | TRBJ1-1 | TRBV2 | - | CASVRVVQHTEAFF | TGTGCCAGCGTTAGGGTTGTGCAGCACACTGAAGCTTTCTTT
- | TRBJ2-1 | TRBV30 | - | CAWRGVGAYNEQFF | TGTGCCTGGAGGGGGGTGGGAGCCTACAATGAGCAGTTCTTC
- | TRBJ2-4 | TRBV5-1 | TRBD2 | CASSTGTSELIQYF | TGCGCCAGCAGCACCGGGACTAGTGAACTGATTCAGTACTTC
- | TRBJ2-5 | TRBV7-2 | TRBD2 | CASSLSGGETQYF | TGTGCCAGCAGCTTAAGCGGGGGGGAGACCCAGTACTTC
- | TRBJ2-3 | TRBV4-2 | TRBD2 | CASSQGLAGKNTDTQYF | TGTGCCAGCAGCCAAGGACTAGCGGGTAAAAACACAGATACGCAGTATTTT
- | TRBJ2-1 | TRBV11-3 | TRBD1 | CASSTRTGARNEQFF | TGTGCCAGCAGCACGCGGACAGGGGCCCGCAATGAGCAGTTCTTC
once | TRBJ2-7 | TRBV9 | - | CASSVGAGNFEQYF | TGTGCCAGCAGCGTAGGGGCGGGGAACTTCGAGCAGTACTTC
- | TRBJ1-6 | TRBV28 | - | CASSPTGSNSPLHF | TGTGCCAGCAGCCCCACAGGTTCTAATTCACCCCTCCACTTT
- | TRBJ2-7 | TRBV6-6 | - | CASSDSGASNEQYF | TGTGCCAGCAGTGACTCCGGGGCCTCCAACGAGCAGTACTTC
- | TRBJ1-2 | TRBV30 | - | CAWRPLGGAYGYTF | TGTGCCTGGAGACCCTTAGGGGGGGCATATGGCTACACCTTC
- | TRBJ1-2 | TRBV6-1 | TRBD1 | CASSELTGGRNGYTF | TGTGCCAGCAGTGAACTGACAGGGGGGAGGAATGGCTACACCTTC
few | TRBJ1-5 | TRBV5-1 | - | CASSPDVSNQPQHF | TGCGCCAGCAGTCCTGACGTTAGCAATCAGCCCCAGCATTTT
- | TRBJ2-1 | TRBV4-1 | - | CASRPNLGAQGYNEQFF | TGCGCCAGCAGACCCAACCTAGGAGCGCAGGGCTACAATGAGCAGTTCTTC
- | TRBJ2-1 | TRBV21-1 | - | CASSKPGTSGPLGEFF | TGTGCCAGCAGCAAACCCGGGACTAGCGGGCCATTGGGGGAGTTCTTC
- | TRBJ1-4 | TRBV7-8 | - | CASSLARGEKLFF | TGTGCCAGCAGCTTAGCGAGGGGCGAAAAACTGTTTTTT
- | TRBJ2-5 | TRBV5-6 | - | CASSLAGPQETQYF | TGTGCCAGCAGCTTGGCCGGGCCTCAAGAGACCCAGTACTTC
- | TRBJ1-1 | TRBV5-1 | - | CASSLAPDSSRAFF | TGCGCCAGCAGCTTGGCCCCCGACAGTAGCAGGGCTTTCTTT
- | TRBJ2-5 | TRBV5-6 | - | CASSLVSETQYF | TGTGCCAGCAGCTTGGTTTCGGAGACCCAGTACTTC
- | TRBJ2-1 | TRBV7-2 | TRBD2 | CASSSWTSGSFYNEQFF | TGTGCCAGCAGCTCTTGGACTAGCGGGAGCTTCTACAATGAGCAGTTCTTC
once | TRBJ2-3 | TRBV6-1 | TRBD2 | CASSEMFGTSGPRSTDTQYF | TGTGCCAGCAGTGAAATGTTTGGGACTAGCGGACCCCGAAGCACAGATACGCAGTATTTT
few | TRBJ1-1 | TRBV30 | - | CAWTSGATEAFF | TGTGCCTGGACCTCAGGGGCCACTGAAGCTTTCTTT